The source of this T cell receptor (beta chain) is a study of control samples from healthy donors and cancer patients. TCRdb keeps only in-frame clones here, not all; method: immunoSEQ multiplex PCR. The sample contains just under 65,000 clones, 85% of which appear only once. Deletions cut 2 bases from V and 0 bases from J, with 11 bases between. CDR3 length: 16 amino acids. Germline lookup yields CDR1 MNHEY and CDR2 SVGEGT. The specimen sequenced was blood. The chain uses TRBV6-2 or TRBV6-3 and TRBJ2-1; D is undetermined. The sequence derives from a man aged 40-49 years in good health. For the CDR3, the DNA is TGTGCCAGCAGTTACGGGTCGGCCGGCTCCTACAATGAGCAGTTCTTC. This codes for CASSYGSAGSYNEQFF.